This TCR beta chain is drawn from a study of cytomegalovirus exposure and HLA in healthy donors (dated by TCRdb to the late 2010s). Describing the broader study: According to a later analysis, one platform produced both the roughly 130 validation repertoires and the 730 or so repertoires of the first cohort. The aim of the study was to test whether cataloging public T cell receptors could identify signatures of past pathogen exposure. Besides the first cohort of roughly 700 subjects, a separate validation cohort made up of about 120 different subjects was used. To predict cytomegalovirus infection status, the study combined high-throughput TCR immunosequencing, statistical association of individual TCRs with disease status, and machine learning. General conclusions and limits of the study: Subsequent analysis determined that TCRs grouped into clusters in the first cohort also showed a tendency toward co-occurrence across the roughly 120 validation repertoires, and 85% to 95% of cluster scores exceeded 0. The classifier was reported to diagnose cytomegalovirus status with high specificity and sensitivity in both the original and validation cohorts. The authors suggested that the approach could potentially be extended to other disease states and immunological phenotypes. A later analysis had no HLA typing for the validation cohort, so co-occurrence there was scored across all 120 repertoires. Across donors, most TCR sequences were observed very rarely, whereas some public TCRs were present in many individuals. In vitro tests confirmed that a few of the cytomegalovirus-associated TCR beta chains recognize cytomegalovirus antigens. The study listed 150 to 200 TCR beta chains as associated with cytomegalovirus.

Worth noting for this clone: Its target antigen remains unknown. No quality values exist for individual bases; no much larger clone is one base distant.

Libraries were built with the immunoSEQ multiplex PCR assay. The source study handled its data this way. A statistical classification framework was developed to diagnose cytomegalovirus status using the catalog of TCR beta chain sequences. Here the immuneACCESS table is served through TCRdb, limited to in-frame sequences with V and J called. Missing clones are a known gap in these copies; in checked studies unresolved V genes cover under half, and the rest lacks a known reason. D and trimming come from the DNA, and the V and J calls and clone size come from that table. The sample records about 130,000 clones, around nine tenths of which are singletons. The ten largest make up roughly 1.4% of the sample. Donors formed part of the validation cohort, which comprised 120 subjects and was distinct from the first cohort of over 500 subjects. The CDR3 holds 14 amino acids from the cysteine to the phenylalanine. Only the CDR3 part of the read is kept: 42 bases, read in frame from the first base. Reading the germline V gene gives CDR1 SGHTA and CDR2 FQGNSA. Trimming leaves V shorter by 6 bases and J shorter by 6 bases, with the junction holding 11 bases beyond the gene matches.

The rearranged chain carries TRBV7-2 and TRBJ2-7; 7 nucleotides in the junction match TRBD1. Sequencing was done on a sample of PBMCs. The clonotype was recovered from a man aged 25 to 45 in good health and CMV-seronegative. For the CDR3, the sequence is CASSEQGQLGEQYF. The nucleotide sequence is given as TGTGCCAGCAGTGAACAGGGACAGCTTGGCGAGCAGTACTTC.